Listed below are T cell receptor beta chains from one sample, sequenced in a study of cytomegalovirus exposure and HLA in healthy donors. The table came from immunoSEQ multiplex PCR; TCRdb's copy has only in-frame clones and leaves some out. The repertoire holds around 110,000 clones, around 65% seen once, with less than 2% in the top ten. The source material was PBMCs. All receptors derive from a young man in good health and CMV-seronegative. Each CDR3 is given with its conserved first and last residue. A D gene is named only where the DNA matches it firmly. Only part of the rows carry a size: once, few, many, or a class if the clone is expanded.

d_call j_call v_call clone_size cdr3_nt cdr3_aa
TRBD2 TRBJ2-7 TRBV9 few TGTGCCAGCAGCGTAGAAGCGGGGAGCTCCTACGAGCAGTACTTC CASSVEAGSSYEQYF
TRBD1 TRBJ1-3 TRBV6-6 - TGTGCCAGCACCCAACCGGGACAGGGGGCTGGAAACACCATATATTTT CASTQPGQGAGNTIYF
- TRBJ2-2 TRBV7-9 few TGTGCCAGCAGCCTCAACACCGGGGAGCTGTTTTTT CASSLNTGELFF
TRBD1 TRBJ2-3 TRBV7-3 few TGTGCCAGCAGCCTCCGGGACAGCGTCACAGATACGCAGTATTTT CASSLRDSVTDTQYF
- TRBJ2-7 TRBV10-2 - TGCGCCAGCATAGCCGGGACTGTTAGTTCAGGGGAGCAGTACTTC CASIAGTVSSGEQYF
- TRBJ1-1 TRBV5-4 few TGTGCCAGCGGGTCGCGGGGCTTGGGGTTGTACACTGAAGCTTTCTTT CASGSRGLGLYTEAFF
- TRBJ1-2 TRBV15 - TGTGCCACCAGCAGAGATGAGGGCTACTATGGCTACACCTTC CATSRDEGYYGYTF
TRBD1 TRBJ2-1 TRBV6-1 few TGTGCCAGCAGTGAATCACAGGGGCTACTCTTC CASSESQGLLF
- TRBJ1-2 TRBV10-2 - TGCGCCAGCAGTGATAGGGGCTATGGCTACACCTTC CASSDRGYGYTF
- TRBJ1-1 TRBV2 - TGTGCCAGCAGGTCCGGACAGAGGGAAGCTTTCTTT CASRSGQREAFF
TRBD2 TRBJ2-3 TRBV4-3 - TGCGCCAGCAGCCAAGATCCCGGGGTAGCGGGTGGAGATACGCAGTATTTT CASSQDPGVAGGDTQYF
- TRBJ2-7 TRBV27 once TGTGCCAGCAGTTTACCGGGTGCCTACGAGCAGTACTTC CASSLPGAYEQYF
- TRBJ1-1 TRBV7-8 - TGTGCCAGCAGCTTAACCTTTAGGACCAAGCAAGGGACTTGGGGAACTGAAGCTTTCTTT CASSLTFRTKQGTWGTEAFF
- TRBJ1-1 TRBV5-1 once TGCGCCAGCAAACAGGGGAACACTGAAGCTTTCTTT CASKQGNTEAFF
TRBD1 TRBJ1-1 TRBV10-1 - TGCGCCAGCAGTGAGTCCAGGGGGATCAACACTGAAGCTTTCTTT CASSESRGINTEAFF
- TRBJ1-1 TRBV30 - TGTGCCTCCGCAAGACTGGGGGGAACTGAAGCTTTCTTT CASARLGGTEAFF
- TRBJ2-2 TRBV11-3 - TGTGCCAGCAGCCGAGGGCCCGGGGAGCTGTTTTTT CASSRGPGELFF
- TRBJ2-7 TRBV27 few TGTGCCAGCAGTTTGTCCCGGGGCTACGAGCAGTACTTC CASSLSRGYEQYF
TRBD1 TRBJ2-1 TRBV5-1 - TGCGCCAGCAGCTTGTGGGGACAGCACCTAAGCCAATACATCTACAATGAGCAGTTCTTC CASSLWGQHLSQYIYNEQFF
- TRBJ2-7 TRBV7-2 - TGTGCCAGCAGCTTCTCGGGACTTTTCTACGAGCAGTACTTC CASSFSGLFYEQYF
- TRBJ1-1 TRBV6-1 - TGTGCCAGCAGTGATAGCGGAGGGCGATACGGTAGAGCTTTCTTT CASSDSGGRYGRAFF
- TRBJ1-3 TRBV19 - TGTGCCAGTAGTATATCTGACAATCAGCTCGGAAACACCATATATTTT CASSISDNQLGNTIYF
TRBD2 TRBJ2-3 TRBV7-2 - TGTGCCAGCAGCTTAGCGTCCCCCACTAGCGGGAGGACGGATACGCAGTATTTT CASSLASPTSGRTDTQYF
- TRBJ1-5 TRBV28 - TGTGCCTCCAGGGGTAGTCAGCCCCAGCATTTT CASRGSQPQHF
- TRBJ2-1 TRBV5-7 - TGTGCCAGCAGCTTGCTATGTAGGACTATGTACTGGAATGAGCAGTTCTTC CASSLLCRTMYWNEQFF
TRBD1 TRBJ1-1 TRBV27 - TGTGCCAGCAGCTCCTTCCCGGGACAGCCGGACACTGAAGCTTTCTTT CASSSFPGQPDTEAFF
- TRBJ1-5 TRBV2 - TGTGCCAGCAGGGGCAGGACAGTTAATCAGCCCCAGCATTTT CASRGRTVNQPQHF
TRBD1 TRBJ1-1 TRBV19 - TGTGCCAGTAGATATGGGGACAGGGAAGCTTTCTTT CASRYGDREAFF
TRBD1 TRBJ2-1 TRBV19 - TGTGCCAGTAGAAGGGACAGGCGACCCTACAATGAGCAGTTCTTC CASRRDRRPYNEQFF
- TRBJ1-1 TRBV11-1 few TGTGCCAGCAGCTTAGGTCGGGGGGGCAAGAATGAAGCTTTCTTT CASSLGRGGKNEAFF
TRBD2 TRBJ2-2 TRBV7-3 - TGTGCCAGCAGCCGGACTAGCGGGGGGGCGGGGACCGGGGAGCTGTTTTTT CASSRTSGGAGTGELFF
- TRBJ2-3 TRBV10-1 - TGCGCCAGCAGTGAGTCGGTGGGGCCTGATACGCAGTATTTT CASSESVGPDTQYF
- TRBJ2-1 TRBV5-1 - TGCGCCAGCAGCTTGGCCAGTCGACTCCAGGGTGAGCAGTTCTTC CASSLASRLQGEQFF
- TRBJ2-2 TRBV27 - TGTGCCAGCAGTCTTGGAGGGTTCACCGGGGAGCTGTTTTTT CASSLGGFTGELFF
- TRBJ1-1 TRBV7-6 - TGTGCCAGCAGCTTAGGGCACAACACTGAAGCTTTCTTT CASSLGHNTEAFF
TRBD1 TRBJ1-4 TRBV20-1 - TGCAGTGCTAACAGGGGTGAAAAACTGTTTTTT CSANRGEKLFF
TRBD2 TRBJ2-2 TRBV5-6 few TGTGCCAGCAGCTTCAAACTAGCGGGAGGGCCTAACACCGGGGAGCTGTTTTTT CASSFKLAGGPNTGELFF
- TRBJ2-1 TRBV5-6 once TGTGCCAGCAGCTTCCCAGGCCCCCGCAGCTACAATGAGCAGTTCTTC CASSFPGPRSYNEQFF
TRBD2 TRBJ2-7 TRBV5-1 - TGCGCCAGCAGCACCTTAGCGGGGGCCTTCTACGAGCAGTACTTC CASSTLAGAFYEQYF
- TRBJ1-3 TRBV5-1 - TGCGCCAGCAGCTTCGGGGACTCTGGAAACACCATATATTTT CASSFGDSGNTIYF
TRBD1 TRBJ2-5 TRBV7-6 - TGTGCCAGCAGCGTCACAGGGGTTCTTGAGACCCAGTACTTC CASSVTGVLETQYF
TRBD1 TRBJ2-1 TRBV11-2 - TGTGCCAGCAGACGACCGGGACAGGGGACTTCGTACAATGAGCAGTTCTTC CASRRPGQGTSYNEQFF
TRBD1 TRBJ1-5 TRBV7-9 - TGTGCCAGCAGCTCCTCGTCCTCGGGACAGGGGGGCAATCAGCCCCAGCATTTT CASSSSSSGQGGNQPQHF
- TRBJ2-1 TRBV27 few TGTGCCAGCAGTACGAGAAGACAGCTCAATGAGCAGTTCTTC CASSTRRQLNEQFF
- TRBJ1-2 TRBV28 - TGTGCCAGCGGCTCCTTCGGGGGGACTAACTATGGCTACACCTTC CASGSFGGTNYGYTF
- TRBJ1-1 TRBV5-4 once TGTGCCAGCAGCCAGCCCGGACGGGGAGCTTTCTTT CASSQPGRGAFF
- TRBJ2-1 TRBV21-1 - TGTGCCAGCAGCAAAGAAGGGGGTAGGTACTCTGATTCCTACAATGAGCAGTTCTTC CASSKEGGRYSDSYNEQFF
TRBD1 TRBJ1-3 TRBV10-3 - TGTGCCATCAGTCAAATGACAGGGCCTGGAAACACCATATATTTT CAISQMTGPGNTIYF
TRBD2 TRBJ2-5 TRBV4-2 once TGTGCCAGCAGCCAGGCCGGGACTAGCGGGGACCAAGAGACCCAGTACTTC CASSQAGTSGDQETQYF
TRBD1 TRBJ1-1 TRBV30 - TGTGCCTGGAGCAGGGGGCCTGGAACTGAAGCTTTCTTT CAWSRGPGTEAFF
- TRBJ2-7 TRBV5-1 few TGCGCCAGCAGCTTGGCCTTGGCAGGCGCCGAGCAGTACTTC CASSLALAGAEQYF
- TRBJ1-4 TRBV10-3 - TGTGCCATCAGTGAGAGTGGCAGGGGCCGGGAAAAACTGTTTTTT CAISESGRGREKLFF
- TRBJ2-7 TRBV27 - TGTGCCAGCAGTTTATCGGTCAAGGGAGTCGCCTACGAGCAGTACTTC CASSLSVKGVAYEQYF
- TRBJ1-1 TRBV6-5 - TGTGCCAGCAGTTATAGCCCCGGGGAAGCCACTGAAGCTTTCTTT CASSYSPGEATEAFF
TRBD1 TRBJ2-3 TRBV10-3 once TGTGCCATCAGTGTAGGGACAGGGACCCCCGATACGCAGTATTTT CAISVGTGTPDTQYF
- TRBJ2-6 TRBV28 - TGTGCCAGCAGTCCCGCACTATCTGGGGCCAACGTCCTGACTTTC CASSPALSGANVLTF
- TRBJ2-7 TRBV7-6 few TGTGCCAGCAGCCCAAACCGGTACGAGCAGTACTTC CASSPNRYEQYF
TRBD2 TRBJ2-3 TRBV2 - TGTGCCAGGGGGACAGCCATGGGAATAGCGGGAGGGAGGGGCACAGATACGCAGTATTTT CARGTAMGIAGGRGTDTQYF
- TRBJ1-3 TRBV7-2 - TGTGCCAGCAGCCAAGTGTCCACTCGCCTCTCTGGAAACACCATATATTTT CASSQVSTRLSGNTIYF
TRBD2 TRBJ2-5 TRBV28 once TGTGCCAGCAGAGATGGACGGGGGGAAGAGACCCAGTACTTC CASRDGRGEETQYF